This TCR beta chain is from a study of shared clonotypes between healthy human individuals. About the study: The donors, a couple of women and a few men, were aged 18 to 49.

Here immunoSEQ multiplex PCR was the method, and the copy in TCRdb shows in-frame clones only, minus some. The sample lists about 1.1 million clones, approximately 80% seen once, with roughly 0.65% in the top ten. Germline CDR1 and CDR2: MNHEY and SVGAGI. The ends were cut back, 6 bases at V and 0 bases at J, with 14 bases in the middle. The CDR3 extends over 15 amino acids. The sequenced material came from memory CD4+ T cells from PBMCs. Stated subset: CD45RA-negative fraction. The rearrangement links TRBV6-5 to TRBJ1-1; the D gene is possibly TRBD1 (5 bases). This TCR was sampled from a man younger than 35 in good health. Some clones in this sample may be carry-over from other donors' samples. In nucleotides, the CDR3 is TGTGCCAGCAGGGCGGACACGGCATTGAACACTGAAGCTTTCTTT. Amino acid sequence: CASRADTALNTEAFF.